This TCR beta chain was recovered during a study of cytomegalovirus exposure and HLA in healthy donors. Study-wide findings and caveats: Being productive about 90% or about 30% of the time was typical of most TCR beta V segments in an earlier analysis. Analysis performed later found more than 15,000 TCR beta sequences associated with HLA alleles at 0.05 false discovery rate.

The PCR ran on 60 Vbeta and 13 Jbeta primers. Profiled with immunoSEQ multiplex PCR; TCRdb holds only in-frame clones, not every one. Among 100,000 to 150,000 clones listed, around two thirds were seen once. As concerns this clone: The antigen is undetermined.

Each of the donors was a healthy bone marrow donor. Investigators did not record CMV serostatus for this donor. The receptor was derived from a human donor in good health. What was sequenced was PBMCs.

CDR3 sequence reads: CASSENTDTQYF. Written as DNA, the CDR3 is TGTGCCAGCAGCGAGAACACAGATACGCAGTATTTT. The chain uses TRBV7-2 and TRBJ2-3; D not certain. The CDR3 is 12 residues long. The germline V and J ends were trimmed by 5 bases and 2 bases, with 5 bases remaining between them. CDR1 and CDR2 from the germline V gene are SGHTA and FQGNSA.